This TCR beta chain appears in the sequencing data of a study of blood T cell repertoires in COVID-19. Whole-study context: Italy, Spain and the United States were the sources of the convalescent and acute COVID-19 samples. Sources were T cells, B-cell-depleted T cells, or PBMCs; the material itself was cDNA or gDNA.

Seattle patients were enrolled during active infection and followed longitudinally. Original processing methods: Using reference gene primer amplification, nucleated cell counts were estimated. Profiling relied on immunoSEQ multiplex PCR, and the TCRdb table lists in-frame clones only, not all of them. Clone size and V and J calls were adopted from that table, with D and trimming inferred from the DNA. The table has some 240,000 clones, nearly 90% seen once. This clone was seen only a few times. This CDR3 has 15 amino acids. After removal of 0 bases from V and 4 bases from J, the junction contained 6 bases not matched to a gene. In germline, CDR1 is MNHNY, CDR2 SVGAGI (reference sequence).

The gene calls are TRBV6-6 and TRBJ2-7, with 7 positions matching TRBD1. Sequenced sample: peripheral blood. The TCR sequence derives from a woman in her sixties with COVID-19, enrolled during active disease. The CDR3, as DNA: TGTGCCAGCAGTTACTCCCCGGGACAGAGTTACGAGCAGTACTTC. This translates into CASSYSPGQSYEQYF.